Following are 28 T cell receptor beta chains from one sample sequenced in a study of yellow fever vaccine responses in identical twins. TCRdb analysed the RT-PCR reads with MiXCR anew, one entry per CDR3 protein. The sample includes tens of thousands of distinct CDR3 sequences, approximately 54% of them seen just once. The source was T cells from blood (PBMCs), unsorted or a sorted subset (not recorded which), collected before or after yellow fever vaccination (not recorded which). The receptors come from a woman younger than 30 who received the yellow fever vaccine.

The V gene is TRBV11-2, the J gene TRBJ1-6; no reliable D call. This CDR3 comprises 16 residues. Germline CDR1 SGHAT, CDR2 FQNNGV. V lost 1 base, J lost 11 bases, and 18 bases lay in between. CDR3 nucleotide sequence: TGTGCCAGCAGCTTAGTCACCGGGTCTAGGTCACCACCCCTCCACTTT. It is translated as CASSLVTGSRSPPLHF.

The sample holds a few counts of this clonotype. CDR3: CASSPGGFGYTF. The CDR3 region has the DNA TGTGCCAGCTCACCGGGTGGGTTTGGCTACACCTTC. V usage is TRBV18 and J usage is TRBJ1-2, with D uncertain. The CDR3 consists of 12 residues. Trimming took off 3 bases at V and 7 bases at J, with 9 bases between the two ends. The V gene's germline CDR1 is KGHSH and CDR2 LQKENI.

This clonotype came up a few times. The CDR3 coding sequence is TGTGCCAGCTCACCACTAGGGAAAGCGGAGACCCAGTACTTC. Protein sequence: CASSPLGKAETQYF. V usage is TRBV18 and J usage is TRBJ2-5, with D unresolved. Germline V lookup: CDR1 KGHSH, CDR2 LQKENI. The CDR3 has 14 residues. Trimming shortened V by 1 base and J by 5 bases, and 11 bases separated the two germline ends.

This chain connects TRBV3-1 to TRBJ2-3; D could derive from TRBD1 or TRBD2 (5 bases each). Per the germline V gene, CDR1 is LGHDT and CDR2 is YNNKEL (reference sequence). This CDR3 region has 18 residues. V gave up 0 bases and J gave up 2 bases, with 18 bases separating them. The CDR3 DNA sequence: TGTGCCAGCAGCCAAGATTATCCTCCCGGGGCATACACAGATACGCAGTATTTT. It is translated as CASSQDYPPGAYTDTQYF.

The CDR3 sequence: CASSPSGGNNNEQFF. CDR3 DNA sequence: TGTGCCAGCAGTCCCAGCGGGGGGAACAACAATGAGCAGTTCTTC. The rearrangement links TRBV13 to TRBJ2-1, with 9 bases that match TRBD2. Germline V gene data show CDR1 as PRHDT and CDR2 as FYEKMQ (reference sequence). The V and J ends lost 6 bases and 5 bases, in that order; junction bases with no gene match: 8. This CDR3 comprises 15 residues.

The J gene is TRBJ2-5, the V gene TRBV11-1; the D call may be TRBD1 or TRBD2 (5 bases each). Germline V gene sequence: CDR1 SGHAT, CDR2 FQDESV (reference sequence). The CDR3 contains 14 residues. V was clipped by 5 bases and J by 1 base, with 11 bases between them. The CDR3 loop reads CASSLPGPQETQYF. The CDR3 nucleotides read TGTGCCAGCAGCCTCCCGGGGCCCCAAGAGACCCAGTACTTC.

The chain couples TRBV6-1 to TRBJ2-7; 9 nucleotides match TRBD2. This CDR3 spans 17 amino acids. CDR1 is MNHNS and CDR2 is SASEGT in the germline V gene. V lost 5 bases and J lost 3; bases outside the gene matches: 14. CDR3 amino acids: CASSTVLAGRRIYEQYV. Here the CDR3 DNA reads TGTGCCAGCAGTACGGTTCTAGCGGGGCGAAGAATCTACGAGCAGTACGTC.

V gene TRBV4-1 combines with J gene TRBJ1-2; a possible D gene is TRBD1 (5 bases). CDR1 is MGHRA and CDR2 is YSYEKL in the germline V gene. V lost 0 bases and J lost 2, with 10 bases in between. The CDR3 extends over 15 amino acids. The CDR3 region has the DNA TGCGCCAGCAGCCAAGAATTGACAGAAAACTATGGCTACACCTTC. Protein sequence: CASSQELTENYGYTF.

By sample fraction, this clonotype is medium-sized. This chain connects TRBV4-1 to TRBJ1-4, with D unresolved. The length of the CDR3 is 12 residues. CDR1 and CDR2 from the germline V gene are MGHRA and YSYEKL. Trimming cost V 4 bases and J 11 bases, with 11 bases left between them. This CDR3 is CASSRPLGKLFF. CDR3 sequence (DNA): TGCGCCAGCAGCCGACCGCTAGGGAAACTGTTTTTT.

The rearrangement links TRBV2 to TRBJ2-3; weak D call: TRBD2 (5 bases). The CDR3 consists of 12 residues. The ends were cut back, 6 bases at V and 4 bases at J, with 8 bases in the middle. CDR1 and CDR2 from the germline V gene are SNHLY and FYNNEI. The CDR3 DNA sequence: TGTGCCAGCAGACTAGAGGCAGATACGCAGTATTTT. Translation: CASRLEADTQYF.

This clonotype was observed a handful of times. The chain carries TRBV12-3 or TRBV12-4 and TRBJ1-1; possibly TRBD1 for D (6 bases). This CDR3 spans 17 amino acids. V shed 6 bases and J shed 4 bases, with 24 bases lying between them. The CDR3 reads CASRSYQLGGAVTEAFF. Here the CDR3 DNA reads TGTGCCAGCAGATCCTATCAGTTGGGGGGCGCGGTCACTGAAGCTTTCTTT.

Turning to this clonotype: A read error may account for a junction end that differs from germline. The chain has TRBV5-1 and TRBJ2-1; 7 bases are shared with TRBD1. CDR3 length: 14 amino acids. From germline, CDR1 is SGHRS and CDR2 YFSETQ. In DNA form, the CDR3 reads TGCGTCAGCAAACCGGGACAGTATTACAATGAGCAGTTCTTC. Amino acid sequence: CVSKPGQYYNEQFF.

CDR3 residues: CASSPSDPGHDYGYTF. DNA of the CDR3: TGCGCCAGCAGCCCTTCTGACCCGGGACATGACTATGGCTACACCTTC. V gene TRBV4-1 combines with J gene TRBJ1-2, with D maybe TRBD1 (6 bases). Germline V gene sequence: CDR1 MGHRA, CDR2 YSYEKL. V lost 4 bases and J lost 3, with 18 bases in between. The length of the CDR3 is 16 residues.

This clonotype was seen only once. V usage is TRBV6-2 or TRBV6-3 and J usage is TRBJ1-1, with D possibly TRBD1 on 6 matching bases. This CDR3 spans 17 amino acids. CDR1 is MNHEY, CDR2 SVGEGT, per germline. Trimming stripped 0 bases from V and 6 bases from J, with 20 bases between. This CDR3 is CASSYSYDDLGGAEAFF. The CDR3 bases are TGTGCCAGCAGTTACTCGTATGACGATCTCGGGGGCGCTGAAGCTTTCTTT.

This sequence joins TRBV10-2 and TRBJ2-1, with 7 bases matching TRBD2. This CDR3 comprises 15 residues. CDR1 is WSHSY and CDR2 is SAAADI in the germline V gene. V shed 5 bases, J shed 0 bases, and the junction held 4 bases outside the gene matches. The CDR3 loop reads CASSSSGVSYNEQFF. The CDR3, as DNA: TGCGCCAGCAGTTCCAGCGGGGTCTCCTACAATGAGCAGTTCTTC.

The V call is TRBV25-1, the J call TRBJ2-3; 8 bases line up with TRBD2. CDR3 length equals 16 residues. V lost 3 bases to trimming and J lost 0 bases; unmatched junction nucleotides: 5. CDR1 is MGHDK, CDR2 SYGVNS, per germline. CDR3 nucleotide sequence: TGTGCCAGCAGTGAGATAGCGGGACTTAGCACAGATACGCAGTATTTT. This codes for CASSEIAGLSTDTQYF.

A few counts support this clonotype. The chain carries TRBV7-8 and TRBJ2-4; weak D call: TRBD1 (6 bases). The CDR3 length is 14 residues. V lost 1 base to trimming and J lost 10 bases, with 14 bases between them. Germline CDR1 is SGHVS and CDR2 is FQNEAQ. The CDR3, as DNA: TGTGCCAGCAGCTTAGGGGCAGGGGAAGGGATTCAGTACTTC. This encodes CASSLGAGEGIQYF.

This clonotype was seen more than once but under ten times. The genes are TRBV20-1 and TRBJ2-1, with 11 bases matching TRBD2. With 2 bases clipped from V and 8 bases from J, the junction kept 5 bases outside the gene matches. Germline V gene sequence: CDR1 DFQATT, CDR2 SNEGSKA (reference sequence). The CDR3 runs 14 residues. The CDR3 reads CSARLAGGGYEQFF. The CDR3 bases are TGCAGTGCTAGACTAGCGGGAGGTGGCTATGAGCAGTTCTTC.

J is TRBJ2-7 and V is TRBV11-3, with 11 bases fitting TRBD2. V dropped 6 bases and J dropped 2; count of bases not matched to a gene: 6. Germline V gene sequence: CDR1 SGHNT, CDR2 YENEEA. The CDR3 length is 15 residues. Written as DNA, the CDR3 is TGTGCCAGCAGGGTAGCGGGAGGGGGAACCTACGAGCAGTACTTC. Translation gives CASRVAGGGTYEQYF.

The V gene is TRBV11-2, the J gene TRBJ2-2; 7 nucleotides match TRBD2. The CDR3 sequence is 13 residues long. The V gene's germline CDR1 is SGHAT and CDR2 FQNNGV. The J segment lost 5 bases and the V segment lost 8 bases, leaving 5 bases of the junction unmatched. The CDR3: CASQRGGTGELFF. The DNA for the CDR3 is TGTGCCAGCCAGCGGGGTGGAACCGGGGAGCTGTTTTTT.

This chain connects TRBV14 to TRBJ1-1; 11 bases agree with TRBD1. V trimming: 4 bases; J trimming: 3 bases; junction bases outside the gene matches: 4. This CDR3 comprises 15 residues. Germline V CDR1 and CDR2: SGHDN, FVKESK. CDR3 DNA: TGTGCCAGCAGCCGAGGGACAGGGGGGTACACTGAAGCTTTCTTT. Encoded protein: CASSRGTGGYTEAFF. The full variable domain, completed using reference TRBV14 and TRBJ1-1, is EAGVTQFPSHSVIEKGQTVTLRCDPISGHDNLYWYRRVMGKEIKFLLHFVKESKQDESGMPNNRFLAERTGGTYSTLKVQPAELEDSGVYFCASSRGTGGYTEAFFGQGTRLTVV.

This rearrangement joins TRBV4-1 to TRBJ1-5; the D is unclear. Germline-derived CDR1 and CDR2 are MGHRA and YSYEKL. This CDR3 contains 15 residues. Trimming took 1 base from V and 2 from J, leaving 9 bases between them. CDR3 sequence (DNA): TGCGCCAGCAGCCAAGTTTGGGAGGGCAATCAGCCCCAGCATTTT. This encodes CASSQVWEGNQPQHF.

This chain uses TRBV29-1 with TRBJ2-1; no firm D call. Trimming shortened V by 2 bases and J by 7 bases, and 15 bases separated the two germline ends. CDR1 is SQVTM, CDR2 ANQGSEA, per germline. This CDR3 is 14 amino acids long. Here the CDR3 reads CSVEKAATPNEQFF. As DNA, the CDR3 is TGCAGCGTTGAAAAGGCCGCGACTCCGAATGAGCAGTTCTTC.

The chain carries TRBV3-1 and TRBJ2-1; unclear D gene. Trimming pared 0 bases from V and 6 bases from J, leaving 15 bases between. There are 16 residues in the CDR3. Germline CDR1 reads LGHDT; CDR2 reads YNNKEL (reference sequence). The CDR3 sequence is CASSQDAAYRANEQFF. CDR3 nucleotide sequence: TGTGCCAGCAGCCAAGACGCAGCGTATAGAGCCAATGAGCAGTTCTTC.

Here the CDR3 reads CASSPGTSPRYEQYF. CDR3 sequence (DNA): TGTGCCAGCAGCCCAGGGACTTCACCAAGGTACGAGCAGTACTTC. This sequence joins TRBV4-2 and TRBJ2-7, with a possible D match to TRBD2 (6 bases). Trimming took off 4 bases at V and 4 bases at J, with 17 bases between the two ends. Germline loops: CDR1 LGHNA, CDR2 YNFKEQ. CDR3 length equals 15 residues.

This clonotype was observed once. The rearrangement uses TRBV6-4 and TRBJ2-1, with 11 bases aligning to TRBD2. V lost 2 bases to trimming and J lost 6 bases; unmatched junction nucleotides: 3. The germline V gene encodes CDR1 MRHNA and CDR2 SNTAGT. The CDR3 has 15 residues. CDR3 region: CASSDTSGSFNEQFF. In nucleotides, the CDR3 is TGTGCCAGCAGTGACACTAGCGGGAGTTTCAATGAGCAGTTCTTC.

J is TRBJ2-1 and V is TRBV2; D not certain. The CDR3 covers 15 residues. From germline, CDR1 is SNHLY and CDR2 FYNNEI. V lost 0 bases and J lost 8, with 14 bases in between. The CDR3 DNA reads as TGTGCCAGCAGTGAAGCCCTCGGTCCTTCGGATGAGCAGTTCTTC. Residues: CASSEALGPSDEQFF.

This clonotype was detected a few times. This chain links TRBV10-3 with TRBJ2-1; perhaps TRBD2 as D (6 bases). The CDR3 has 17 amino acids. CDR1 is ENHRY and CDR2 is SYGVKD in the germline V gene. The V end was cut by 0 bases, the J end by 9 bases, with 21 bases between. CDR3 nucleotide sequence: TGTGCCATCAGTGAGTCCGGTTACCGGGACTCCCTTGGTGAGCAGTTCTTC. Translated, it gives CAISESGYRDSLGEQFF.